This T cell receptor beta chain derives from a study of blood T cell repertoires in COVID-19. Study background: Material from acute and convalescent COVID-19 was sourced from the United States, Italy and Spain. The cDNA or gDNA used as material had been derived from T cells, B-cell-depleted T cells, or PBMCs.

Methods used by the authors: Reference gene primer amplification in the assay estimated nucleated cell counts. TCRdb's copy holds only in-frame clones and misses some; the assay was immunoSEQ multiplex PCR. V, J and clone size were drawn from that table, and D and trimming were deduced from the DNA. The table shows 130,000 to 150,000 clones, with around 84% occurring only once. Trimming pared 3 bases from V and 1 base from J, leaving 6 bases between. In germline, CDR1 is MGHRA, CDR2 YSYEKL. CDR3 size: 13 residues. Material for sequencing was peripheral blood. The sequence was obtained from a human donor in a cohort sampled during active COVID-19. The chain links TRBV4-1 to TRBJ1-2; tentative D call: TRBD1 (5 bases). The CDR3 region has the DNA TGCGCCAGCAGCCAGACAGATAACTATGGCTACACCTTC. It encodes CASSQTDNYGYTF.